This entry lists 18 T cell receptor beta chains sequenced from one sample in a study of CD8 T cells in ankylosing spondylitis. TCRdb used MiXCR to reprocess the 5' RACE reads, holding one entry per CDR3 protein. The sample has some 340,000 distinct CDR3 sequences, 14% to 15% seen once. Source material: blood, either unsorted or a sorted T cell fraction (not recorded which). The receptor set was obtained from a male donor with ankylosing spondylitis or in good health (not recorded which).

Here the CDR3 reads CASSLAEQAGHNEQFF. As DNA, the CDR3 is TGCGCCAGCAGCTTGGCCGAACAGGCAGGGCACAATGAGCAGTTCTTC. This sequence joins TRBV5-1 and TRBJ2-1, with D possibly being TRBD1 (5 bases). The CDR3 is made up of 16 amino acids. Trimming stripped 0 bases from V and 5 bases from J, with 15 bases between. CDR1 is SGHRS, CDR2 YFSETQ, per germline.

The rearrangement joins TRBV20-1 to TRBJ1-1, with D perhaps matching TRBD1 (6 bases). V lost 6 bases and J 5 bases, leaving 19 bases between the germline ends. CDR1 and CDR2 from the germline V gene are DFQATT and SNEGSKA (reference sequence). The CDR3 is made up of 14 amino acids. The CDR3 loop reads CSAPQQGGKTEAFF. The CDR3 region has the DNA TGCAGTGCGCCGCAACAGGGTGGTAAGACTGAAGCTTTCTTT.

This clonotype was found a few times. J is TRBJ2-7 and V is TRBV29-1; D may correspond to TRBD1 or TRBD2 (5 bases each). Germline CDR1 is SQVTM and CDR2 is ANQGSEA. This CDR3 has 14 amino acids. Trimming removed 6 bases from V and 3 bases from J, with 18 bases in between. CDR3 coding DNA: TGCAGCGTGACCGGGACGGATGGTAACTACGAGCAGTACTTC. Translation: CSVTGTDGNYEQYF.

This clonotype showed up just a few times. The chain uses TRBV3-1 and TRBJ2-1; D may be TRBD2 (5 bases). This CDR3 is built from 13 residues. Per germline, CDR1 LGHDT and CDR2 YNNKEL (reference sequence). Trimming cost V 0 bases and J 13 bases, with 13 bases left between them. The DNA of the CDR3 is TGTGCCAGCAGCCAAGACGGAGGAGTTGTCCAGTTCTTC. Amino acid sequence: CASSQDGGVVQFF.

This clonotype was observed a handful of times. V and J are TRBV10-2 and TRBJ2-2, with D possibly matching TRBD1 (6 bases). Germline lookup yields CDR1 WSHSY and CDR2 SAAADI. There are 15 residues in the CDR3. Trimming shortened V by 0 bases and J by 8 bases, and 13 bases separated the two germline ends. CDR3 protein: CASSESETGQGELFF. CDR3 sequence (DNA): TGCGCCAGCAGTGAGTCAGAGACAGGTCAGGGGGAGCTGTTTTTT.

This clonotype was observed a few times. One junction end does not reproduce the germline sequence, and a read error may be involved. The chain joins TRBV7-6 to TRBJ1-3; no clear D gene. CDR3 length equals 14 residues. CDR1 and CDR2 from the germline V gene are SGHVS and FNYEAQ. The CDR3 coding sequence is TGTGCCAGCAGCGAGGAAGGCTCTGGAAACACCACATATTTT. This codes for CASSEEGSGNTTYF.

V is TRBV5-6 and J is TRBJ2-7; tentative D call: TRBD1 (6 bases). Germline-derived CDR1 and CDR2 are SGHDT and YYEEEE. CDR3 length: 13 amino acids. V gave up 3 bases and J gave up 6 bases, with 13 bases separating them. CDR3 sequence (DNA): TGTGCCAGCAGCTGGGGAAGGACAGCCGAGCAGTACTTC. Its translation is CASSWGRTAEQYF.

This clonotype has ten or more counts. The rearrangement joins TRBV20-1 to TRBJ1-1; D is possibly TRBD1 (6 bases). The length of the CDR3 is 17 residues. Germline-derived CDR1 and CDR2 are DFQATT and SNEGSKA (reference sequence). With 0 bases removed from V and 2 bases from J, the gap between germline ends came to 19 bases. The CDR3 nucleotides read TGCAGTGCTAGAGATGGGATGTGGGGGGGGCTTAACACTGAAGCTTTCTTT. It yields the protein CSARDGMWGGLNTEAFF.

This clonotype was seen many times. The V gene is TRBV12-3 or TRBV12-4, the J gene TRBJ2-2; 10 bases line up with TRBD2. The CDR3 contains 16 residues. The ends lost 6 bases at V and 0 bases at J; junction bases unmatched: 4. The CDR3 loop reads CASSRGLAANTGELFF. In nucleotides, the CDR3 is TGTGCCAGCAGCCGAGGACTAGCGGCGAACACCGGGGAGCTGTTTTTT.

The CDR3 sequence: CASSLRRQGGGEQFF. The CDR3 DNA reads as TGTGCCAGCAGTTTGAGGAGACAGGGAGGAGGTGAGCAGTTCTTC. The V gene is TRBV12-3 or TRBV12-4, the J gene TRBJ2-1, with D tentatively TRBD1 (7 bases). This CDR3 is built from 15 residues. Trimming removed 3 bases from V and 9 bases from J, with 18 bases in between.

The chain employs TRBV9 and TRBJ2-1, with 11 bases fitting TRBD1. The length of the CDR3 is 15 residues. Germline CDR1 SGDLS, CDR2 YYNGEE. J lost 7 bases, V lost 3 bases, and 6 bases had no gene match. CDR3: CASSADRGRVNEQFF. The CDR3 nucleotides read TGTGCCAGCAGCGCGGACAGGGGGCGCGTAAATGAGCAGTTCTTC.

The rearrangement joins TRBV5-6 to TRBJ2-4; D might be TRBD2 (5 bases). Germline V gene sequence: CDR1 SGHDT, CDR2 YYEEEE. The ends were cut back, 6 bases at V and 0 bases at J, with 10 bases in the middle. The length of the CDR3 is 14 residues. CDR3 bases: TGTGCCAGCAACCGGGATCTAGCCAAAAACATTCAGTACTTC. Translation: CASNRDLAKNIQYF.

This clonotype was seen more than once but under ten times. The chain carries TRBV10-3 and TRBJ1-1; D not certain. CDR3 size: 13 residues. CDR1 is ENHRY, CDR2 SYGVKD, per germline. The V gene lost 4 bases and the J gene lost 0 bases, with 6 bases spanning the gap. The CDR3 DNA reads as TGTGCCATCAGTGGATTTGTGAACACTGAAGCTTTCTTT. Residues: CAISGFVNTEAFF.

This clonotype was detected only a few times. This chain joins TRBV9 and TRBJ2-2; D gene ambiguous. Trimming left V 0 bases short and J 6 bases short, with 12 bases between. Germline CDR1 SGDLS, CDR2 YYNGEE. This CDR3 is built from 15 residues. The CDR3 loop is CASSVDSAKAGELFF. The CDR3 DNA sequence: TGTGCCAGCAGCGTAGACTCCGCCAAGGCCGGGGAGCTGTTTTTT.

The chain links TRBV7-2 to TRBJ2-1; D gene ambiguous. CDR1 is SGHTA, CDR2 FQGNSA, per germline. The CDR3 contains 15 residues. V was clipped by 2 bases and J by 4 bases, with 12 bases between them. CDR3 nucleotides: TGTGCCAGCAGCTTAACCGGGTTGGGGTACAATGAGCAGTTCTTC. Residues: CASSLTGLGYNEQFF.

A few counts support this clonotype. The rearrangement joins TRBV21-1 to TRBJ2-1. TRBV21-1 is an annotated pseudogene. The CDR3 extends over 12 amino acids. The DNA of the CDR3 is TGTGCCAGCCCCATTTACGTGGATGAGCAGTTCTTC. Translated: CASPIYVDEQFF.

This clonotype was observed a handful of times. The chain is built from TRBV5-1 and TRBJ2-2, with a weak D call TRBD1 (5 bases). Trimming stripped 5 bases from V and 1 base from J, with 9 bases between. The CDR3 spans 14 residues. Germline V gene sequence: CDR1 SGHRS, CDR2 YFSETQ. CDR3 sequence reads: CASSNQGNTGELFF. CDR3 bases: TGCGCCAGCAGTAATCAGGGGAACACCGGGGAGCTGTTTTTT.

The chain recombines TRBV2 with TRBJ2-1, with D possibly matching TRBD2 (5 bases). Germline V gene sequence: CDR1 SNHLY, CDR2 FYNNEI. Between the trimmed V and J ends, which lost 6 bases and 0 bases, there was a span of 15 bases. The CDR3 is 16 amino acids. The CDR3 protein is CASSSQRLSSYNEQFF. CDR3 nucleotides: TGTGCCAGCAGCAGCCAGCGGTTGAGCTCCTACAATGAGCAGTTCTTC.